Shown below are 27 T cell receptor beta chains from a single sample sequenced in a study of molecular identifiers for immune sequencing clone quantification. TCRdb ran MiXCR on the PCR reads and lists one entry per CDR3 protein. The profile shows approximately 41,000 distinct CDR3 sequences, approximately 21% of them singletons. Material for sequencing was naive CD8+ T cells from blood, with Jurkat cell RNA spiked in. The subset here: FACS-sorted CD8+CD4-CCR7+CD45RA+ naive T cells. These receptors were collected from a human donor in good health. Some libraries in this study had Jurkat cell RNA spiked in.

The table lists this clonotype with many counts. V is TRBV29-1 and J is TRBJ2-1, with 8 positions matching TRBD2. Germline V gene lookup returns CDR1 SQVTM and CDR2 ANQGSEA. The CDR3 contains 13 residues. V lost 4 bases to trimming and J lost 8 bases; unmatched junction nucleotides: 7. The CDR3 loop reads CSVVSGSAYEQFF. CDR3 bases: TGCAGCGTTGTCAGCGGGAGTGCGTATGAGCAGTTCTTC.

The rearrangement uses TRBV6-5 and TRBJ2-5; D possibly corresponds to TRBD2 (6 bases). CDR1 and CDR2 (germline): MNHEY, SVGAGI. V was shortened by 5 bases and J by 3 bases, with 16 bases between the two germline ends. The CDR3 totals 15 residues. CDR3 nucleotide sequence: TGTGCCAGCAGTCCCCTCGTTGGGGGGAAAGAGACCCAGTACTTC. It yields the protein CASSPLVGGKETQYF.

Ten or more counts support this clonotype. The V gene is TRBV7-9, the J gene TRBJ1-1, with no clear D. The CDR3 sequence is 12 residues long. V dropped 7 bases and J dropped 0 bases, with 6 bases sitting between them. Looked up from germline, CDR1 is SEHNR and CDR2 is FQNEAQ (reference sequence). This CDR3 reads CASKGMNTEAFF. Written as DNA, the CDR3 is TGTGCCAGCAAAGGAATGAACACTGAAGCTTTCTTT.

This clonotype was counted many times. This chain joins TRBV12-3 or TRBV12-4 and TRBJ1-1; the match to TRBD1 covers 9 bases. The CDR3 is 15 amino acids. J lost 6 bases, V lost 5 bases, and 10 bases had no gene match. The CDR3 region is CASSPRTGVAAEAFF. The CDR3 nucleotides read TGTGCCAGCAGTCCCCGGACAGGGGTGGCGGCTGAAGCTTTCTTT.

At least ten counts were recorded for this clonotype. The chain joins TRBV7-2 to TRBJ1-1; tentatively, D is TRBD1 (6 bases). The CDR3 consists of 15 residues. Germline CDR1 is SGHTA and CDR2 is FQGNSA. V lost 5 bases and J lost 0, with 13 bases in between. The CDR3 DNA is TGTGCCAGCAGCCTAGGGGGGTTCATGAACACTGAAGCTTTCTTT. The encoded protein is CASSLGGFMNTEAFF. The variable domain in full, completed from reference TRBV7-2 and TRBJ1-1, reads GAGVSQSPSNKVTEKGKDVELRCDPISGHTALYWYRQSLGQGLEFLIYFQGNSAPDKSGLPSDRFSAERTGGSVSTLTIQRTQQEDSAVYLCASSLGGFMNTEAFFGQGTRLTVV.

This clonotype was observed at least ten times. The chain is built from TRBV5-1 and TRBJ1-1; D unresolved. The CDR3 totals 14 residues. Trimming took off 4 bases at V and 3 bases at J, with 13 bases between the two ends. Germline CDR1 and CDR2: SGHRS and YFSETQ. The CDR3 reads CASSLTSWDTEAFF. DNA of the CDR3: TGCGCCAGCAGCCTGACGTCTTGGGACACTGAAGCTTTCTTT.

This clonotype was counted at least ten times. This sequence joins TRBV25-1 and TRBJ2-2; maybe TRBD2 (5 bases). The length of the CDR3 is 14 residues. Germline V lookup: CDR1 MGHDK, CDR2 SYGVNS. The V end was cut by 3 bases, the J end by 5 bases, with 10 bases between. The CDR3 region has the DNA TGTGCCAGCAGTGATCCTACTAGGACCGGGGAGCTGTTTTTT. It encodes CASSDPTRTGELFF. Based on the CDR3 plus reference TRBV25-1 and TRBJ2-2, the full variable domain is EADIYQTPRYLVIGTGKKITLECSQTMGHDKMYWYQQDPGMELHLIHYSYGVNSTEKGDLSSESTVSRIRTEHFPLTLESARPSHTSQYLCASSDPTRTGELFFGEGSRLTVL.

In its sample, this clonotype was seen many times. The chain links TRBV6-2 or TRBV6-3 to TRBJ2-3, with 15 nucleotides matching TRBD2. CDR1 MNHEY and CDR2 SVGEGT come from the germline V gene. The CDR3 is 17 residues long. The V gene end was trimmed by 5 bases and the J gene end by 5 bases; junction bases not matched to a gene: 8. In DNA, the CDR3 is TGTGCCAGCAGTCGCGGACTAGCGGGGGGGCCTGGAGATACGCAGTATTTT. Its protein is CASSRGLAGGPGDTQYF.

The chain carries TRBV6-2 or TRBV6-3 and TRBJ2-6, with TRBD1 identical over 10 bases. V lost 2 bases to trimming and J lost 0 bases; unmatched junction nucleotides: 4. In germline, CDR1 is MNHEY, CDR2 SVGEGT. This CDR3 is 18 amino acids long. CDR3 region: CASSYQGQGFSGANVLTF. CDR3 DNA sequence: TGTGCCAGCAGTTACCAGGGACAGGGGTTCTCTGGGGCCAACGTCCTGACTTTC.

This clonotype has ten or more counts. The CDR3 sequence is CASSNLGDGELFF. CDR3 DNA: TGTGCCAGTAGCAACCTAGGGGACGGGGAGCTGTTTTTT. The genes are TRBV19 and TRBJ2-2, with D possibly matching TRBD1 (5 bases). Trimming took off 6 bases at V and 7 bases at J, with 12 bases between the two ends. The CDR3 consists of 13 residues. The germline V gene encodes CDR1 LNHDA and CDR2 SQIVND (reference sequence).

This clonotype has ten or more counts. The chain is built from TRBV20-1 and TRBJ2-5; D unclear. The CDR3 loop spans 13 amino acids. V lost 3 bases and J lost 5, with 13 bases in between. Germline CDR1 and CDR2: DFQATT and SNEGSKA (reference sequence). The CDR3 region is CSASDPGLETQYF. The DNA for the CDR3 is TGCAGTGCTAGCGACCCGGGTCTTGAGACCCAGTACTTC.

This clonotype appeared many times. V gene TRBV4-1 combines with J gene TRBJ2-6; 9 bases match TRBD1. CDR1 is MGHRA and CDR2 is YSYEKL in the germline V gene. The V gene end was trimmed by 3 bases and the J gene end by 4 bases; junction bases not matched to a gene: 10. This CDR3 comprises 18 residues. Here the CDR3 DNA reads TGCGCCAGCAGCCATATACCGGGACAGGGAGGCGGGGCCAACGTCCTGACTTTC. Translating it yields CASSHIPGQGGGANVLTF.

This clonotype was detected many times. CDR3 nucleotides: TGTGCCTGGAGTTTGGGGGGTAGCGCTGGGGCCAACGTCCTGACTTTC. Translation gives CAWSLGGSAGANVLTF. V usage is TRBV30 and J usage is TRBJ2-6, with TRBD2 as a possible D gene (6 bases). The CDR3 is 16 amino acids. Trimming left V 2 bases short and J 2 bases short, with 13 bases between. Germline values: CDR1 GTSNPN, CDR2 SVGIG (reference sequence).

The rearrangement joins TRBV5-1 to TRBJ2-7; possible D gene TRBD2, 5 bases. CDR3 length: 15 amino acids. Trimming removed 2 bases from V and 0 bases from J, with 12 bases in between. CDR1 and CDR2 (germline): SGHRS, YFSETQ. CDR3 amino acids: CASSFGVRSSYEQYF. The CDR3 nucleotides read TGCGCCAGCAGCTTCGGGGTCCGAAGCTCCTACGAGCAGTACTTC.

This chain links TRBV15 with TRBJ2-5; D might be TRBD2 (6 bases). V was pared by 0 bases and J by 4 bases, with 12 bases between. The CDR3 totals 15 residues. Germline V gene lookup returns CDR1 LNHNV and CDR2 YYDKDF (reference sequence). CDR3 residues: CATSREIGGVETQYF. The CDR3 DNA reads TGTGCCACCAGCAGAGAGATCGGGGGAGTAGAGACCCAGTACTTC.

The table lists this clonotype with a few counts. The chain uses TRBV6-2 or TRBV6-3 and TRBJ2-3; D uncertain. Trimming cost V 0 bases and J 7 bases, with 5 bases left between them. The CDR3 extends over 12 amino acids. Looked up from germline, CDR1 is MNHEY and CDR2 is SVGEGT. This CDR3 is CASSYSGNTQYF. CDR3 nucleotide sequence: TGTGCCAGCAGTTACTCAGGGAATACGCAGTATTTT.

This clonotype was counted at least ten times. This chain links TRBV7-9 with TRBJ2-5, with a possible D match to TRBD1 (6 bases). This CDR3 contains 19 residues. V lost 1 base and J 3 bases, leaving 24 bases between the germline ends. CDR1 is SEHNR, CDR2 FQNEAQ, per germline (reference sequence). CDR3 nucleotide sequence: TGTGCCAGCAGCTTAGGACCTCCGGGACAAGAAGAACCAGAAGAGACCCAGTACTTC. Translation: CASSLGPPGQEEPEETQYF.

This clonotype was counted many times. The rearrangement links TRBV12-3 or TRBV12-4 to TRBJ1-4, with 8 bases that match TRBD1. The trim removed 6 bases at V and 6 bases at J, leaving 9 bases unmatched. The CDR3 is made up of 15 amino acids. The CDR3 sequence: CASRTLTGEDEKLFF. CDR3 DNA: TGTGCCAGCAGGACTTTGACAGGGGAGGATGAAAAACTGTTTTTT.

The sample holds many counts of this clonotype. The chain has TRBV28 and TRBJ2-1; the D gene is possibly TRBD2 (6 bases). The length of the CDR3 is 13 residues. V was pared by 5 bases and J by 4 bases, with 9 bases between. CDR1 and CDR2 (germline): MDHEN, SYDVKM. CDR3 nucleotides: TGTGCCAGCAGTGGGACTCGATACAATGAGCAGTTCTTC. Translating gives CASSGTRYNEQFF.

Details on this clonotype: The junction departs from germline at one end; a sequencing error may be responsible. The chain joins TRBV13 to TRBJ1-2; TRBD1 aligns across 7 bases. The length of the CDR3 is 14 residues. The germline V gene encodes CDR1 PRHDT and CDR2 FYEKMQ (reference sequence). CDR3 sequence reads: CASSLGQGSYGCAF. CDR3 bases: TGTGCCAGCAGCTTAGGACAGGGGAGCTATGGCTGCGCCTTC.

In this sample, this clonotype turned up many times. The rearrangement uses TRBV6-5 and TRBJ2-7, with TRBD1 identical over 8 bases. The CDR3 is 16 residues long. V lost 0 bases and J lost 0; bases outside the gene matches: 4. Germline V CDR1 and CDR2: MNHEY, SVGAGI. The CDR3 protein is CASSYSDRGRSYEQYF. CDR3 nucleotide sequence: TGTGCCAGCAGTTACTCTGACAGGGGCCGCTCCTACGAGCAGTACTTC.

This clonotype was found many times. The V and J genes are TRBV14 and TRBJ2-7; D could derive from TRBD1 or TRBD2 (5 bases each). Germline CDR1 is SGHDN and CDR2 is FVKESK. The CDR3 covers 14 residues. V was clipped by 4 bases and J by 2 bases, with 12 bases between them. For the CDR3, the DNA is TGTGCCAGCAGCCGGGACCTCGAGGCCTACGAGCAGTACTTC. Its protein product is CASSRDLEAYEQYF.

This clonotype was found many times. This chain links TRBV19 with TRBJ1-1, with D hard to call. The CDR3 contains 12 residues. The V and J ends lost 6 bases and 0 bases respectively, with 5 bases between them. Germline assignment: CDR1 LNHDA and CDR2 SQIVND (reference sequence). This chain's CDR3 is CASRWMNTEAFF. The CDR3 DNA reads as TGTGCCAGTAGGTGGATGAACACTGAAGCTTTCTTT.

This clonotype was found many times. The chain has TRBV9 and TRBJ2-7, with 9 bases lining up with TRBD2. After removal of 5 bases from V and 4 bases from J, the junction contained 7 bases not matched to a gene. Germline CDR1 is SGDLS and CDR2 is YYNGEE. This CDR3 spans 14 amino acids. For the CDR3, the DNA is TGTGCCAGCAGTATTAGCGGGGGACATTACGAGCAGTACTTC. This gives the protein CASSISGGHYEQYF.

This clonotype was counted many times. The chain has TRBV7-2 and TRBJ2-3; D is tentatively TRBD1 or TRBD2 (5 bases each). V gave up 1 base and J gave up 0 bases, with 11 bases separating them. The CDR3 sequence is 16 residues long. Germline V gene sequence: CDR1 SGHTA, CDR2 FQGNSA. The CDR3 bases are TGTGCCAGCAGCTTAGAGAGGGGTACTAGCACAGATACGCAGTATTTT. Amino acids: CASSLERGTSTDTQYF.

This clonotype was counted at least ten times. The chain is built from TRBV7-9 and TRBJ2-3; 8 bases are shared with TRBD1. CDR3 length equals 12 residues. Germline CDR1 SEHNR, CDR2 FQNEAQ (reference sequence). The V segment lost 5 bases and the J segment 8 bases; nucleotides outside the gene matches: 3. The DNA for the CDR3 is TGTGCCAGCAGCGAGACAGGGGCTACGCAGTATTTT. It translates to CASSETGATQYF.

This clonotype showed up many times. V and J are TRBV4-3 and TRBJ2-5, with D possibly being TRBD2 (6 bases). Trimming left V 0 bases short and J 2 bases short, with 10 bases between. Germline values: CDR1 LGHNA, CDR2 YSLEER. This CDR3 contains 15 residues. The chain's CDR3 is CASSQDISGQETQYF. CDR3 coding DNA: TGCGCCAGCAGCCAAGATATTAGCGGACAAGAGACCCAGTACTTC.